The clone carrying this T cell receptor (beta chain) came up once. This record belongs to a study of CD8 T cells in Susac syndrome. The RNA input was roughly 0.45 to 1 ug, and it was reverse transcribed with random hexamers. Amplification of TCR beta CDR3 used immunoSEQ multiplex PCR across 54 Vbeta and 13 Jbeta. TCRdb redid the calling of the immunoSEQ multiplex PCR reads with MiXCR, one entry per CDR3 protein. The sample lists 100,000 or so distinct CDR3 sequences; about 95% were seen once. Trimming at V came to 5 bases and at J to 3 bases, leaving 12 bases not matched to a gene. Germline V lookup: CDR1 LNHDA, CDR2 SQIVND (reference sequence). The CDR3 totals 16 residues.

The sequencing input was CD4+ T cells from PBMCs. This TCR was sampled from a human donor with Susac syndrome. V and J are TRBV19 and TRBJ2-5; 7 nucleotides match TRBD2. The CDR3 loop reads CASSPRGLAAEETQYF. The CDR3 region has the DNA TGTGCCAGTAGTCCACGAGGGCTAGCGGCAGAAGAGACCCAGTACTTC.